The sequence of this T cell receptor (beta chain) was determined in a study of shared clonotypes between healthy human individuals. Trimming cost V 6 bases and J 5 bases; bases outside gene matches: 6. The length of the CDR3 is 15 residues. From germline, CDR1 is MNHEY and CDR2 SVGAGI. The repertoire was sequenced with immunoSEQ multiplex PCR; TCRdb's copy has only in-frame clones and lacks some. Of approximately 2.5 million clones detected, approximately 93% appear once; the ten largest clones hold 0.36%. V and J are TRBV6-5 and TRBJ2-2, with 10 bases matching TRBD2. This clonotype originated in a man aged 18 to 35 in good health. Some clones in this sample may be carry-over from other donors' samples. The sample taken for sequencing was naive CD4+ T cells from PBMCs. This sample's subset: CD45RA+ positively selected. The CDR3 DNA reads TGTGCCAGCAGCCGAGCGGGAGGGCCGACCGGGGAGCTGTTTTTT. Its translation is CASSRAGGPTGELFF.